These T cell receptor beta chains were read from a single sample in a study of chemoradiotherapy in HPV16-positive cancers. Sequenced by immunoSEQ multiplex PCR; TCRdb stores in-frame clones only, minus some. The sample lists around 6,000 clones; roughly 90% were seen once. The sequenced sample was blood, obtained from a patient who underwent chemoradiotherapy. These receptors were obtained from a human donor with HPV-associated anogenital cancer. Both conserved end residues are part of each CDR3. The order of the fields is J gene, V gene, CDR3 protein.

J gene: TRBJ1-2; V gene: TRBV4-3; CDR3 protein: CASRRDRGRRGGYTF
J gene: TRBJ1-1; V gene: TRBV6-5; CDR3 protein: CASRMKGPLNTEAFF
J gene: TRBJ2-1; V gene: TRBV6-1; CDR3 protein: CASIGTGLNEQFF
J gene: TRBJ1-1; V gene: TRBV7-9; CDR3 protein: CASSLGGVNTEAFF
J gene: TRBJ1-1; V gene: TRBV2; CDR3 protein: CASSVQVDTEAFF
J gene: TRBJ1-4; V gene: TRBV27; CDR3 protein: CASSYSWGATNEKLFF
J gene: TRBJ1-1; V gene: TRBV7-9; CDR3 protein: CASSRQGNTEAFF
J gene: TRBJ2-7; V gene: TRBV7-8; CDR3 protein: CASSAYPGTTTYEQYF
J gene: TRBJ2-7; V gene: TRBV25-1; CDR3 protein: CASSDSPAYEQYF
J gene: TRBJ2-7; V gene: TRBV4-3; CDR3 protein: CASSEGYEQYF
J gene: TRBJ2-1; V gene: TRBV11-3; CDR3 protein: CASSLGSSGGNEQFF
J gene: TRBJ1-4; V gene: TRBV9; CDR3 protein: CASSVNSNNEKLFF
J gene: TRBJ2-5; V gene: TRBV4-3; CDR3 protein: CASSQDFGGETQYF
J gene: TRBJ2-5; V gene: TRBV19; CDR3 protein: CASSPIRAGGRQETQYF
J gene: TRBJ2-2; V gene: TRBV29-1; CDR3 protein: CSVDRGGGRELFF
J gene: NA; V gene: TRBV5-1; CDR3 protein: CASSLFIGGRSYEQYF
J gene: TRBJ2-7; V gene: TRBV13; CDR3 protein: CASSLGLTGSVYEQYF
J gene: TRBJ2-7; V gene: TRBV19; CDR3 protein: CASSTAGTGGREQYF
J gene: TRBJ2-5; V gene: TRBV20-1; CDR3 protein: CSATLEETQYF
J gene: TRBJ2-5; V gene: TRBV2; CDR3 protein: CASSDGTIGETQYF
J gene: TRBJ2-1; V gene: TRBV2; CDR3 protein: CASTQAYNEQFF
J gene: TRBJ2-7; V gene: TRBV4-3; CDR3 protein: CASSQDSGREQYF
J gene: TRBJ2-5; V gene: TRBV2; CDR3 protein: CASSGQGGGTQYF
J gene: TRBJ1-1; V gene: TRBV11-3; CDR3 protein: CASSLGTGVNTEAFF
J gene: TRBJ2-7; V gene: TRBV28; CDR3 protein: CASTLPGQGAGEQYF
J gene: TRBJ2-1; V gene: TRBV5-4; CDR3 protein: CASSLGEGALGEQFF
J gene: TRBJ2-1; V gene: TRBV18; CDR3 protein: CASSPGPGSYNEQFF
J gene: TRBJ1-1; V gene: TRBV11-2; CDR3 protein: CASSLRTGNTEAFF
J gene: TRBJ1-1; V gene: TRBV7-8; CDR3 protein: CASSPTQGIGAFF
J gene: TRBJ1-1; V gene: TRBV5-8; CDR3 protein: CASSLAHRRNTEAFF
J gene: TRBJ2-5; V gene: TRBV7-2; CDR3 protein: CASRRNRGRWETQYF
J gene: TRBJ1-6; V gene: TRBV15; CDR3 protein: CATSRDGGGPLHF
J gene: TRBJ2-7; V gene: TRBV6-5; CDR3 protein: CASRVDRSSGEQYF
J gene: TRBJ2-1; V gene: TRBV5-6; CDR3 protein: CASSLVGANEQFF
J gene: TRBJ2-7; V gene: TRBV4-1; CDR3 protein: CASSQYESGAYEQYF
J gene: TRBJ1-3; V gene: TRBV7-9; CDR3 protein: CASSLAGSYSGNTIYF
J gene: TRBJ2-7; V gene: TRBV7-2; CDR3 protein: CASSWGLAGGPPYEQYF
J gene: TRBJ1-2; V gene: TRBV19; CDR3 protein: CASSINNPRDNDYTF
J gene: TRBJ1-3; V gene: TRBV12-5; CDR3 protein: CASGLGGAGNTIYF